The text below deals with one T cell receptor beta chain. This clone was seen more than once but under ten times. Which antigen it targets is not known. No base quality information exists; no much larger clone differs at one position. The data stem from a study of beta chain features in type 1 diabetes (dated by TCRdb to 2016 to 2019). In terms of the full investigation: Mean age, gender distribution, total cell number and subset yield did not differ between patients and healthy donors. A total of some 100,000,000 sorted cells were examined across all samples, and a strong correlation was observed between cell number per subset and RNA yield. The study compared the TCRB repertoires of sorted circulating CD4+ T cell subsets in recently diagnosed type 1 diabetes patients with those in matched healthy donors. Regulatory and stem cell-like memory subsets were obtained from only 8 patients and roughly 8 healthy donors, while naive and central memory subsets were obtained from all 30 or so donors.

The entire amount of isolated RNA was reverse transcribed using the High Capacity cDNA Reverse Transcription Kit, so the sequenced TCRB transcripts were expressed ones. Deep immunoSEQ sequencing was performed on naive, central memory and regulatory T cell samples, with an average of roughly 3.5 million total reads per sample. After sorted cells were lysed in RLT buffer, RNA was extracted with DNase-treated RNeasy Micro or Mini kits, with the choice depending on cell number. To prevent cross-contamination, each cell subset was processed individually, whereas patient and healthy donor samples were processed jointly. Using the immunoSEQ multiplex PCR, TCRB sequences were amplified from cDNA into 87-bp fragments spanning the CDR3 region. Sequencing of the amplicons was done on the Illumina HiSeq platform. Processing in the source paper ran as follows. Synthetic template baselines were used to correct PCR bias computationally, reads within Hamming distance 2 were collapsed together, and singletons that could not be merged were discarded. Reads were aligned against IMGT to assign V, D and J genes, CDR3 length and insertions or deletions at six rearrangement sites. Within each subset, clonotype counts were normalized to sorted cell number, after which true diversity and Gini coefficients were computed with the tcR R package. The overlap coefficient, calculated on TCRB nucleotide sequences, was used to quantify repertoire sharing. Out-of-frame TCRB sequences from naive cells were analyzed to stand in for the pre-selection repertoire. TCRdb carries this immuneACCESS record with in-frame sequences only. Its versions omit some clonotypes, under half of them owing to an unresolved V gene in the studies checked, with the rest unexplained. That table supplies the V and J calls and clone size; D and trimming were determined from the DNA. The sample table lists about 240,000 clones, more than 11% of them with a count of one. The leading ten clones occupy 0.019% of the sample.

From each donor, a single peripheral blood sample of about 100 mL on average was drawn into heparinised tubes. Naive, central memory, regulatory and stem cell-like memory CD4+ T cells were sorted on a BD FACSAria II using a panel including CD45RO, CCR7, CD25, CD127, CD95 and CD27. Purity was above 98% for every sorted population. Right away, PBMCs were isolated by Lymphoprep density gradient centrifugation and were stained directly, with no culture step. So that batch effects would be minimized, each experiment stained and sorted samples in pairs, pairing one healthy donor with one patient. On the study overall, not on this receptor specifically: Naive, central memory and regulatory TCRB repertoires appeared to be more alike among patients than among healthy donors. PCR might favor shorter templates, but patient and control samples were amplified and corrected together, so any skew would affect both groups equally. Because the HLA sub-analyses included only small numbers of individuals, any influence of HLA type on TCRB rearrangement was left unresolved. Type 1 diabetes patients showed a moderate but significant shortening of TCRB CDR3 length in all four CD4+ subsets. Because cDNA was sequenced instead of genomic DNA, highly expressing activated cells could be over-represented, though the groups showed no difference in activation or CD3 levels. Fewer insertions and more nucleotide deletions at VDJ recombination sites were observed in patients with type 1 diabetes, implying thymic rearrangement abnormalities.

Looking up the germline V gene (reference sequence) yields CDR1 GTSNPN and CDR2 SVGIG. The CDR3 numbers 16 residues from cysteine through phenylalanine. The read is trimmed to its CDR3 DNA, 48 bases read in frame from base 1. The germline V end is reduced by 0 bases and the J end by 5 bases; junction bases left unmatched: 10. The chain links TRBV30 with TRBJ2-3; 8 bases in the junction line up with TRBD2. The clonotype comes from a young man with type 1 diabetes. The sequenced material came from naive CD4+ T cells from blood. The sample's cell subset or site label, decoded: true naive CD4+ T cells. The nucleotide sequence reads as follows: TGTGCCTGGAGTGTGGAGCGGGAGTCCACAGGAGATACGCAGTATTTT. This is translated as CAWSVERESTGDTQYF.